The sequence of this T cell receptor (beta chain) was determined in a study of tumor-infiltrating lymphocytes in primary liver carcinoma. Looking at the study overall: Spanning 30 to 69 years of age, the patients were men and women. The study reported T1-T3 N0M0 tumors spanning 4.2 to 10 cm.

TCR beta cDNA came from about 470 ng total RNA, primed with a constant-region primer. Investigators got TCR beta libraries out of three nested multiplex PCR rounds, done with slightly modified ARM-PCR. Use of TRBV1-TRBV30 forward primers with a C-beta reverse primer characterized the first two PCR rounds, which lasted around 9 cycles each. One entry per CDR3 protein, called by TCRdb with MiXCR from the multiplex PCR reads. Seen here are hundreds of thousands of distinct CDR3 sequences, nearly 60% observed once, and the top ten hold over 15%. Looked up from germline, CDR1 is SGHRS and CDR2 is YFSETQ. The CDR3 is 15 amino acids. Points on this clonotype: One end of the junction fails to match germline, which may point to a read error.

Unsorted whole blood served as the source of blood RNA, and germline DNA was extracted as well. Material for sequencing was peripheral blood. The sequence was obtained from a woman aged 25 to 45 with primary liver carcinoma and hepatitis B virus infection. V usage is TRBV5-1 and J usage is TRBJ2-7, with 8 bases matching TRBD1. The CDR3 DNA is TGCACCAGCAGCTTGGAGCCAGGGGGCGCCTACGAGCAGTACTTC. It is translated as CTSSLEPGGAYEQYF.